The 22 T cell receptor beta chains below come from one sample, sequenced in a study of prognosis after radiotherapy for stage I lung cancer. It was by two-round multiplex PCR that TCR beta CDR3 was amplified from genomic DNA. During first-round PCR, primers specific to each TRBV and TRBJ gene were used. TCRdb re-called the multiplex PCR reads with MiXCR, one entry per CDR3 protein. The table includes around 20,000 distinct CDR3 sequences, 55% detected once. Material: PBMCs, obtained before or after stereotactic body radiation therapy (not recorded which). The receptor set was obtained from a donor over 45 with non-small cell lung cancer.

This chain joins TRBV5-1 and TRBJ2-1; 11 positions match TRBD2. V was clipped by 1 base and J by 4 bases; unmatched bases: 4. Germline CDR1 SGHRS, CDR2 YFSETQ. There are 16 residues in the CDR3. The CDR3 here is CASSLTSGSPYNEQFF. CDR3 nucleotide sequence: TGCGCCAGCAGCTTGACTAGCGGGAGTCCGTACAATGAGCAGTTCTTC.

This clonotype was seen once. The chain combines TRBV2 with TRBJ1-2; possibly TRBD1 for D (5 bases). With 6 bases removed from V and 7 bases from J, the gap between germline ends came to 15 bases. CDR3 length: 13 residues. Germline CDR1 SNHLY, CDR2 FYNNEI. The CDR3 here is CASSLLQGVGYTF. The CDR3 DNA is TGTGCCAGCAGCCTGTTGCAGGGAGTTGGCTACACCTTC.

Comments on this clonotype: An end of the junction does not agree with germline; a read error may underlie this. The rearrangement joins TRBV6-1 to TRBJ2-2; the match to TRBD1 covers 8 bases. This CDR3 region has 16 residues. The germline gives CDR1 MNHNS, CDR2 SASEGT. The CDR3 DNA reads TGTGCCAGCAGGAGGTGGACAGGGAGCGGCACCGGCGAGCTGTTTTTT. This gives the protein CASRRWTGSGTGELFF.

Details on this clonotype: A junction end diverges from the germline sequence, so it may reflect a read error. The CDR3 region has the DNA TGTGCCACCAGTTATTTACCCGCCGGCGTGCAGTTCTTC. This translates into CATSYLPAGVQFF. This chain joins TRBV24-1 and TRBJ2-1, with D unresolved. Germline assignment: CDR1 KGHDR and CDR2 SFDVKD. The CDR3 is made up of 13 amino acids.

This clonotype was seen only once. This chain joins TRBV20-1 and TRBJ2-7; either TRBD1 or TRBD2 may fit D (6 bases each). From germline, CDR1 is DFQATT and CDR2 SNEGSKA (reference sequence). This CDR3 has 13 amino acids. Between the trimmed V and J ends, which lost 5 bases and 4 bases, there was a span of 15 bases. This CDR3 is CSAQGGRGYEQYF. CDR3 DNA: TGCAGTGCTCAAGGGGGGAGAGGGTACGAGCAGTACTTC.

V gene TRBV6-1 combines with J gene TRBJ2-1, with unresolved D. This CDR3 region has 13 residues. Germline V gene data show CDR1 as MNHNS and CDR2 as SASEGT. The germline V and J ends were trimmed by 10 bases and 6 bases, with 16 bases remaining between them. CDR3: CAISTSVGNEQFF. DNA for the CDR3: TGTGCCATCAGCACGTCGGTGGGCAATGAGCAGTTCTTC.

Comment on this clonotype: This likely stems from a read error, as it lies one base from a far larger clone. V usage is TRBV7-2 and J usage is TRBJ2-7; 8 positions match TRBD1. The CDR3 sequence is 15 residues long. J gave up 4 bases and V 5 bases, and 10 bases lay outside the gene matches. The germline V gene encodes CDR1 SGHTA and CDR2 FQGNSA. DNA for the CDR3: TGTGCCAGCAGCGACCTAGACAGGGGAGAATACGAGCAGTACTTC. The encoded protein is CASSDLDRGEYEQYF.

V usage is TRBV2 and J usage is TRBJ2-2; 10 nucleotides match TRBD2. The CDR3 is 14 residues long. CDR1 SNHLY and CDR2 FYNNEI come from the germline V gene. J was trimmed by 8 bases and V by 6 bases; bases with no gene match: 6. Here the CDR3 DNA reads TGTGCCAGCAGCGCTAGCGGGGGTACTGGGGAGCTGTTTTTT. Encoded protein: CASSASGGTGELFF. The full variable domain, with the rest looked up from reference TRBV2 and TRBJ2-2, is EPEVTQTPSHQVTQMGQEVILRCVPISNHLYFYWYRQILGQKVEFLVSFYNNEISEKSEIFDDQFSVERPDGSNFTLKIRSTKLEDSAMYFCASSASGGTGELFFGEGSRLTVL.

The chain couples TRBV28 to TRBJ1-2; D might be TRBD1 (6 bases). Germline-derived CDR1 and CDR2 are MDHEN and SYDVKM. CDR3 length: 15 residues. Written as DNA, the CDR3 is TGTGTCATCCGTCACGACGGGGGCCGTAACTATGGCTACACCTTC. Amino acid sequence: CVIRHDGGRNYGYTF.

This clonotype was detected many times. This chain links TRBV29-1 with TRBJ2-3; 8 bases align to TRBD2. Germline CDR1 is SQVTM and CDR2 is ANQGSEA. The CDR3 loop spans 14 amino acids. The V segment lost 4 bases and the J segment 2 bases; nucleotides outside the gene matches: 5. The CDR3 DNA sequence: TGCAGCGTTGGATCGGGAGGGTTCACAGATACGCAGTATTTT. Translating it yields CSVGSGGFTDTQYF.

About this clonotype: The germline gene is not matched at one end of the junction; a read error may be the cause. The chain has TRBV24-1 and TRBJ1-5; D remains unclear. Germline V lookup: CDR1 KGHDR, CDR2 SFDVKD. The CDR3 totals 13 residues. The CDR3 nucleotides read TGTGCCACCAGTGATCGAGAAGTCAGTCCGCAGAATTTT. Amino acid sequence: CATSDREVSPQNF.

In the case of this clonotype: With only one base between it and a far larger clone, this is likely a read error. The J gene is TRBJ1-6, the V gene TRBV2; no definite D call. Germline V lookup: CDR1 SNHLY, CDR2 FYNNEI. CDR3 length equals 17 residues. The CDR3 coding sequence is TGTGCCAGCAGTTATCCCCCAGAAAGCTCCTATAATTCACCCCTCTACTTT. This gives the protein CASSYPPESSYNSPLYF.

This clonotype was seen just once. With only one base between it and a far larger clone, this is likely a read error. J is TRBJ2-1 and V is TRBV7-9, with 8 nucleotides matching TRBD2. The CDR3 has 17 amino acids. The ends lost 5 bases at V and 1 base at J; junction bases unmatched: 10. Germline V gives CDR1 SEHNR, CDR2 FQNEAQ (reference sequence). CDR3 in DNA: TGTGCCAGCAGCCGACAACCAGCGGGAGTTTCCTACAATGAGCAGTTCTTC. Translated, it gives CASSRQPAGVSYNEQFF.

This clonotype was seen many times. This chain connects TRBV19 to TRBJ2-5; TRBD2 agrees at 8 bases. V dropped 1 base and J dropped 4; count of bases not matched to a gene: 5. This CDR3 region has 15 residues. The V gene's germline CDR1 is LNHDA and CDR2 SQIVND (reference sequence). The CDR3 protein is CASSIAGGPGETQYF. The CDR3 bases are TGTGCCAGTAGTATAGCGGGAGGGCCGGGAGAGACCCAGTACTTC.

Sample share makes this clonotype medium-sized. The chain recombines TRBV20-1 with TRBJ2-1; 7 bases map to TRBD1. The CDR3 spans 14 residues. V trimming: 5 bases; J trimming: 6 bases; junction bases outside the gene matches: 10. Germline V gives CDR1 DFQATT, CDR2 SNEGSKA (reference sequence). CDR3 in amino acids: CSAQQGSWGNEQFF. The CDR3 DNA sequence: TGCAGTGCTCAACAGGGGTCATGGGGCAATGAGCAGTTCTTC.

The rearrangement uses TRBV3-1 and TRBJ2-3; TRBD1 matches at 12 bases. The germline V gene encodes CDR1 LGHDT and CDR2 YNNKEL (reference sequence). The CDR3 covers 16 residues. Trimming removed 3 bases from V and 0 bases from J; junction bases left unmatched: 1. The CDR3 DNA reads as TGTGCCAGCAGCCAGGGACAGGGGGCAAGCACAGATACGCAGTATTTT. It yields the protein CASSQGQGASTDTQYF.

This clonotype was counted at least ten times. The chain has TRBV19 and TRBJ2-3, with TRBD2 identical over 9 bases. The CDR3 has 15 amino acids. V trimming: 4 bases; J trimming: 7 bases; junction bases outside the gene matches: 9. Germline V gene data show CDR1 as LNHDA and CDR2 as SQIVND (reference sequence). This CDR3 reads CASSTGLARRNTQYF. CDR3 bases: TGTGCCAGTAGTACCGGACTAGCGCGAAGGAATACGCAGTATTTT. The full variable domain, completed using reference TRBV19 and TRBJ2-3, is DGGITQSPKYLFRKEGQNVTLSCEQNLNHDAMYWYRQDPGQGLRLIYYSQIVNDFQKGDIAEGYSVSREKKESFPLTVTSAQKNPTAFYLCASSTGLARRNTQYFGPGTRLTVL.

The rearrangement uses TRBV20-1 and TRBJ1-5, with D perhaps TRBD1 (5 bases). In germline, CDR1 is DFQATT, CDR2 SNEGSKA (reference sequence). The CDR3 consists of 14 residues. The V end was cut by 4 bases, the J end by 3 bases, with 13 bases between. For the CDR3, the DNA is TGCAGTGCTAACGACAGCGTGCCCAATCAGCCCCAGCATTTT. Translated, it gives CSANDSVPNQPQHF.

Of note for this clonotype: An end of the junction differs from the germline gene, which may be a read error. The rearrangement links TRBV7-8 to TRBJ1-1, with unresolved D. Germline CDR1 reads SGHVS; CDR2 reads FQNEAQ. The CDR3 covers 13 residues. Here the CDR3 DNA reads TGTGCCAGCAGCTTACTAGTAGCCACTGAATCTTTCTTT. As protein: CASSLLVATESFF.

This clonotype has at least ten counts. The rearrangement joins TRBV3-1 to TRBJ2-5; no clear D gene. V lost 5 bases and J lost 3, with 10 bases in between. From germline, CDR1 is LGHDT and CDR2 YNNKEL (reference sequence). This CDR3 region has 13 residues. The CDR3 DNA follows: TGTGCCAGCAGCAATATTTACGAAGAGACCCAGTACTTC. This gives the protein CASSNIYEETQYF.

The V call is TRBV4-1, the J call TRBJ2-7; D is uncertain. The CDR3 spans 13 residues. CDR1 and CDR2 from the germline V gene are MGHRA and YSYEKL. V was trimmed by 1 base and J by 7 bases, leaving 11 bases between them. Here the CDR3 reads CASSQGAGQEQYF. CDR3 bases: TGCGCCAGCAGCCAAGGGGCCGGGCAAGAGCAGTACTTC.

The chain links TRBV12-3 or TRBV12-4 to TRBJ2-3; D is uncertain. This CDR3 is 13 amino acids long. V dropped 1 base and J dropped 2 bases, with 4 bases sitting between them. Here the CDR3 DNA reads TGTGCCAGCAGTTTAGGGAACACAGATACGCAGTATTTT. Residues: CASSLGNTDTQYF.